This T cell receptor beta chain was identified in a study of T-cell memory formation after mild COVID-19. TCRdb analysed the 5' RACE reads with MiXCR anew, one entry per CDR3 protein. Of about 360,000 distinct CDR3 sequences in the sample, approximately 12% are singletons; the top ten hold about a fifth. Looked up from germline, CDR1 is MDHEN and CDR2 is SYDVKM. There are 12 residues in the CDR3. V shed 7 bases, J shed 4 bases, and the junction held 0 bases outside the gene matches. This clonotype has just a few counts. V is TRBV28 and J is TRBJ1-4; TRBD1 agrees at 7 bases. Sequencing used PBMCs or a T cell subset sorted from them (not recorded which). The sequence was obtained from a young man who had mild COVID-19 (a few samples of this study predate the infection). Cell type and time point are not known. The CDR3 sequence: CASNRGNEKLFF. CDR3 nucleotide sequence: TGTGCCAGCAACAGGGGTAATGAAAAACTGTTTTTT.